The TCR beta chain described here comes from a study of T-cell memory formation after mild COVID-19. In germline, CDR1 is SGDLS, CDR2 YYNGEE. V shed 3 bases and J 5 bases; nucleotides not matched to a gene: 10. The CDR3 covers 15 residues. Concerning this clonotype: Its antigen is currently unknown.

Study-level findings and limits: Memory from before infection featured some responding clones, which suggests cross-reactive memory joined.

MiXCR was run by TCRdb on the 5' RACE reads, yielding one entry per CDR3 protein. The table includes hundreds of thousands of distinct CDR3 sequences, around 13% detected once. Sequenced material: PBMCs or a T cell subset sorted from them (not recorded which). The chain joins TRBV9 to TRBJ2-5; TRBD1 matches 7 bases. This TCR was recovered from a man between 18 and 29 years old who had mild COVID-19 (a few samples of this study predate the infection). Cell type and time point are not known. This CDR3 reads CASSAWTGPLETQYF. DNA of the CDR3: TGTGCCAGCAGCGCTTGGACAGGTCCCCTGGAGACCCAGTACTTC.